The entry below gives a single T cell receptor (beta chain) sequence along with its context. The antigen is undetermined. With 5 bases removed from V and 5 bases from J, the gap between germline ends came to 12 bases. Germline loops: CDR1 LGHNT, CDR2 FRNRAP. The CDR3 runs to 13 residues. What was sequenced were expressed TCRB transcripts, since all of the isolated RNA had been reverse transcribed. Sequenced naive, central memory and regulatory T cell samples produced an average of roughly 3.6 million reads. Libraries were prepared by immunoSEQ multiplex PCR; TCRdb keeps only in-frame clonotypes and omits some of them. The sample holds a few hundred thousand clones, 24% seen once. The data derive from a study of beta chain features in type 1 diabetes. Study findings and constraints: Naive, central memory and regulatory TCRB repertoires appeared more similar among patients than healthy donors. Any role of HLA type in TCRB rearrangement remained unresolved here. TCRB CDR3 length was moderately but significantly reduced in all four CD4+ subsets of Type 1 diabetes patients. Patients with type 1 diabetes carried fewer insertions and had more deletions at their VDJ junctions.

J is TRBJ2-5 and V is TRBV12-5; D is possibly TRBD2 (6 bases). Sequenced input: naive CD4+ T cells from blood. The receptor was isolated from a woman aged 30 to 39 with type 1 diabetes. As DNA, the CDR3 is TGTGCTAGTGGTCGGGGGAACGGGGAGACCCAGTACTTC. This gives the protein CASGRGNGETQYF.